These 21 T cell receptor beta chains were sequenced from one sample in a study of glioma-infiltrating T cells after dendritic cell vaccination. Repertoires were generated with immunoSEQ multiplex PCR, while TCRdb's copy carries only in-frame clones and drops some. Here the sample spans some 87,000 clones, about 85% being singletons. The sequenced sample was blood, obtained before dendritic cell vaccination. All receptors derive from a human donor with glioblastoma.

The J gene is TRBJ1-5, the V gene TRBV12-5; a possible D gene is TRBD1 (6 bases). Trimming took 6 bases from V and 3 from J, leaving 12 bases between them. This CDR3 is 14 amino acids long. Germline V CDR1 and CDR2: LGHNT, FRNRAP. CDR3 loop: CASGPDRYNQPQHF. The CDR3 DNA sequence: TGTGCTAGTGGCCCGGACAGATACAATCAGCCCCAGCATTTT. Using reference TRBV12-5 and TRBJ1-5 for the parts outside the CDR3, the full variable domain is DARVTQTPRHKVTEMGQEVTMRCQPILGHNTVFWYRQTMMQGLELLAYFRNRAPLDDSGMPKDRFSAEMPDATLATLKIQPSEPRDSAVYFCASGPDRYNQPQHFGDGTRLSIL.

The chain has TRBV15 and TRBJ2-3, with TRBD2 matching 9 bases. Per germline, CDR1 LNHNV and CDR2 YYDKDF (reference sequence). The CDR3 has 18 residues. The J segment lost 0 bases and the V segment lost 0 bases, leaving 7 bases of the junction unmatched. The CDR3 loop reads CATSREVLSGSSTDTQYF. CDR3 DNA: TGTGCCACCAGCAGAGAGGTCCTTAGCGGGAGCAGCACAGATACGCAGTATTTT.

V gene TRBV19 combines with J gene TRBJ1-4; no firm D call. Germline V gene lookup returns CDR1 LNHDA and CDR2 SQIVND (reference sequence). The CDR3 totals 15 residues. V was cut by 5 bases and J by 0 bases, with 10 bases left in between. CDR3 sequence (DNA): TGTGCCAGTAGTCTTGGTACAGCAACTAATGAAAAACTGTTTTTT. This sequence encodes CASSLGTATNEKLFF.

V gene TRBV6-1 combines with J gene TRBJ1-1; D unclear. V lost 3 bases and J 2 bases, leaving 10 bases between the germline ends. Germline CDR1 and CDR2: MNHNS and SASEGT. CDR3 size: 14 residues. The CDR3 DNA reads TGTGCCAGCAGTGACCGGGGTGGTAACACTGAAGCTTTCTTT. It codes for CASSDRGGNTEAFF.

V usage is TRBV5-8 and J usage is TRBJ1-5; a weak D match, TRBD1 (6 bases). Germline V CDR1 and CDR2: SGHTS, YDEGEE. The ends were cut back, 5 bases at V and 0 bases at J, with 12 bases in the middle. This CDR3 region has 15 residues. The CDR3 DNA sequence: TGTGCCAGCAGGCGCACAGGGAATAGCAATCAGCCCCAGCATTTT. Translation gives CASRRTGNSNQPQHF.

J is TRBJ1-1 and V is TRBV9; the match to TRBD1 covers 8 bases. The ends lost 4 bases at V and 1 base at J; junction bases unmatched: 6. Per germline, CDR1 SGDLS and CDR2 YYNGEE. The CDR3 runs to 15 residues. In DNA form, the CDR3 reads TGTGCCAGCAGCCCCCGGACAGGGTCGAACACTGAAGCTTTCTTT. Its translation: CASSPRTGSNTEAFF.

This clone was seen once. The chain carries TRBV9 and TRBJ2-7; unclear D gene. Germline V gene lookup returns CDR1 SGDLS and CDR2 YYNGEE. V was clipped by 3 bases and J by 2 bases, with 9 bases between them. There are 13 residues in the CDR3. This CDR3 reads CASSGALTYEQYF. The DNA for the CDR3 is TGTGCCAGCAGCGGGGCCTTAACCTACGAGCAGTACTTC.

This clone was counted once. This rearrangement joins TRBV4-1 to TRBJ2-3; TRBD2 aligns across 11 bases. The CDR3 consists of 15 residues. Germline trimming cut 8 bases from V and 0 bases from J; bases unmatched to any gene: 4. The V gene's germline CDR1 is MGHRA and CDR2 YSYEKL. This CDR3 reads CASLRLAGSTDTQYF. Written as DNA, the CDR3 is TGCGCCAGCCTTAGACTAGCGGGGAGCACAGATACGCAGTATTTT.

V and J are TRBV19 and TRBJ2-7, with 11 bases lining up with TRBD1. V trimming: 5 bases; J trimming: 2 bases; junction bases outside the gene matches: 5. This CDR3 region has 15 residues. Germline CDR1 LNHDA, CDR2 SQIVND (reference sequence). For the CDR3, the DNA is TGTGCCAGTAGTTTCTCGGGACAGGGGGCCTACGAGCAGTACTTC. Translated: CASSFSGQGAYEQYF.

The chain couples TRBV5-1 to TRBJ2-7; TRBD2 matches 12 bases. The CDR3 contains 17 residues. J lost 6 bases, V lost 2 bases, and 12 bases had no gene match. Germline V gene lookup returns CDR1 SGHRS and CDR2 YFSETQ. For the CDR3, the DNA is TGCGCCAGCAGCTTTGCTAGCGGGGGGGCCGCCCCGGGCGAGCAGTACTTC. It yields the protein CASSFASGGAAPGEQYF.

The gene calls are TRBV5-1 and TRBJ2-1, with D possibly being TRBD2 (5 bases). Between the trimmed V and J ends, which lost 5 bases and 4 bases, there was a span of 10 bases. CDR1 and CDR2 from the germline V gene are SGHRS and YFSETQ. This CDR3 is built from 13 residues. CDR3 bases: TGCGCCAGCAGGCTGGGAGAGTACAATGAGCAGTTCTTC. This encodes CASRLGEYNEQFF.

The V gene is TRBV7-8, the J gene TRBJ2-1, with a possible D match to TRBD1 (5 bases). The CDR3 is 12 residues long. Germline values: CDR1 SGHVS, CDR2 FQNEAQ. Trimming cost V 5 bases and J 15 bases, with 17 bases left between them. The CDR3 here is CASSRVGPRGFF. CDR3 sequence (DNA): TGTGCCAGCAGCCGTGTGGGGCCTAGAGGGTTCTTC.

The CDR3 reads CASRQSGGYTF. The CDR3 region has the DNA TGTGCCAGCAGACAATCAGGAGGCTACACCTTC. The gene calls are TRBV6-5 and TRBJ1-2; D gene unclear. This CDR3 is 11 amino acids long. Looked up from germline, CDR1 is MNHEY and CDR2 is SVGAGI. Trimming stripped 6 bases from V and 8 bases from J, with 10 bases between.

In its sample, this clone was seen once. The J gene is TRBJ2-5, the V gene TRBV7-9; 14 bases are a match to TRBD2. The CDR3 extends over 15 amino acids. Trimming at V came to 11 bases and at J to 1 base, leaving 6 bases not matched to a gene. Germline values: CDR1 SEHNR, CDR2 FQNEAQ (reference sequence). CDR3 sequence reads: CAVGLAGVFQETQYF. DNA for the CDR3: TGTGCCGTGGGACTAGCGGGAGTGTTCCAAGAGACCCAGTACTTC.

The V and J genes are TRBV7-2 and TRBJ2-7; TRBD1 is a possible D gene (6 bases). The ends were cut back, 5 bases at V and 7 bases at J, with 18 bases in the middle. Germline V lookup: CDR1 SGHTA, CDR2 FQGNSA. This CDR3 contains 14 residues. CDR3: CASSIQGRSDEQYF. CDR3 sequence (DNA): TGTGCCAGCAGCATACAGGGAAGGTCGGATGAGCAGTACTTC. Supplemented by reference TRBV7-2 and TRBJ2-7, the full variable domain reads GAGVSQSPSNKVTEKGKDVELRCDPISGHTALYWYRQSLGQGLEFLIYFQGNSAPDKSGLPSDRFSAERTGGSVSTLTIQRTQQEDSAVYLCASSIQGRSDEQYFGPGTRLTVT.

The rearrangement links TRBV13 to TRBJ2-7; no reliable D call. This CDR3 region has 14 residues. Trimming stripped 5 bases from V and 1 base from J, with 12 bases between. Germline CDR1 PRHDT, CDR2 FYEKMQ (reference sequence). CDR3 protein: CASSPRRRSYEQYF. CDR3 sequence (DNA): TGTGCCAGCAGCCCCCGGCGGAGATCCTACGAGCAGTACTTC. The entire variable domain, with the rest obtained from reference TRBV13 and TRBJ2-7, is as follows: AAGVIQSPRHLIKEKRETATLKCYPIPRHDTVYWYQQGPGQDPQFLISFYEKMQSDKGSIPDRFSAQQFSDYHSELNMSSLELGDSALYFCASSPRRRSYEQYFGPGTRLTVT.

This chain links TRBV5-4 with TRBJ1-1; 7 bases agree with TRBD1. CDR1 is SGHNT and CDR2 is YYREEE in the germline V gene (reference sequence). The CDR3 length is 16 residues. Losses at the gene ends were 4 bases for V and 0 bases for J; bases not matched to a gene: 9. CDR3 sequence: CASSTGDSRLNTEAFF. The CDR3 coding sequence is TGTGCCAGCAGCACAGGGGACAGTCGACTGAACACTGAAGCTTTCTTT.

This clone was counted between two and nine times. The V and J genes are TRBV5-3 and TRBJ2-7; D is perhaps TRBD2 (6 bases). TRBV5-3 is noted as an ORF with a role that remains uncertain. The CDR3 runs 13 residues. Trimming shortened V by 7 bases and J by 1 base, and 12 bases separated the two germline ends. CDR3 sequence (DNA): TGTGCCAGAGACGGGAGCGGATCCTACGAGCAGTACTTC. Translating it yields CARDGSGSYEQYF.

This chain joins TRBV27 and TRBJ1-1; D is perhaps TRBD1 (5 bases). The CDR3 totals 13 residues. Germline assignment: CDR1 MNHEY and CDR2 SMNVEV (reference sequence). Trimming removed 7 bases at V and 7 bases at J, with 16 bases between. The CDR3 reads CASKRQSYVEAFF. The CDR3 bases are TGTGCCAGCAAAAGACAGAGCTACGTTGAAGCTTTCTTT.

This rearrangement joins TRBV2 to TRBJ1-6, with D tentatively TRBD1 (6 bases). V shed 8 bases and J shed 1 base, with 18 bases lying between them. This CDR3 is 17 amino acids long. Germline values: CDR1 SNHLY, CDR2 FYNNEI. CDR3 amino acids: CASGGYRDFSYNSPLHF. CDR3 DNA sequence: TGTGCCAGCGGGGGTTACAGGGATTTTTCCTATAATTCACCCCTCCACTTT.

This clone was detected once. The chain recombines TRBV27 with TRBJ2-5; 7 bases are shared with TRBD2. The CDR3 is 16 residues long. V lost 2 bases to trimming and J lost 1 base; unmatched junction nucleotides: 7. CDR1 is MNHEY, CDR2 SMNVEV, per germline (reference sequence). CDR3 DNA sequence: TGTGCCAGCAGTTTACCATGGCGGGAGATCCAAGAGACCCAGTACTTC. The encoded protein is CASSLPWREIQETQYF.